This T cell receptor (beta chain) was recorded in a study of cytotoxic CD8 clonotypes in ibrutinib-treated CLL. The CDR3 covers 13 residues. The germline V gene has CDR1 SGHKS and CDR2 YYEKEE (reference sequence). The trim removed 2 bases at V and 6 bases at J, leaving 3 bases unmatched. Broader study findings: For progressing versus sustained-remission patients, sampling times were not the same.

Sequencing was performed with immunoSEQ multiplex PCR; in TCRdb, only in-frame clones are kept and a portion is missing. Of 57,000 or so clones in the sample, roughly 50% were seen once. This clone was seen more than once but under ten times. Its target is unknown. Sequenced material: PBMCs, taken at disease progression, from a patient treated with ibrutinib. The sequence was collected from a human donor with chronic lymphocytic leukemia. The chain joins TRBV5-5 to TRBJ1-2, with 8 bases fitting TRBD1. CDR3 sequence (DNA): TGTGCCAGCAGCTTTGACAGGGGTGATGGCTACACCTTC. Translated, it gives CASSFDRGDGYTF.